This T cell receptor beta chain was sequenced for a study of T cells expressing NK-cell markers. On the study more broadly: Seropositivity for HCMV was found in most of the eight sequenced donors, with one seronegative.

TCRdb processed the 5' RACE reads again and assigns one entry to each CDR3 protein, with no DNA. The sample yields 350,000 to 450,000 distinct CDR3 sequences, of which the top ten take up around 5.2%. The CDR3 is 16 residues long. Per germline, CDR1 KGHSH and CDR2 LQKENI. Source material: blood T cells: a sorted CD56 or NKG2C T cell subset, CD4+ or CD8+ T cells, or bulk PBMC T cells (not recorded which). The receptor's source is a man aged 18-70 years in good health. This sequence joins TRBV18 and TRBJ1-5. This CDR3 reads CASSPRSAQGNQPQHF.